This T cell receptor (beta chain) was recovered during a study of Ad26.COV2.S vaccination and SARS-CoV-2 variants. Overall study context: The study gave Ad26.COV2.S intramuscularly, once or twice 56 days apart.

Treatment noted: roughly 20 received Ad26.COV2.S at low or high dose, single or two shots; a few received placebo; per-sample allocation not given. Each sample was drawn 63 days after the first injection (of vaccine or placebo). Worth noting for this clone: The antigen is undetermined.

The repertoire was sequenced with immunoSEQ multiplex PCR; TCRdb's copy has only in-frame clones and lacks some. This sample carries around 400,000 clones, 75% to 90% of them seen once, and the ten largest clones take under 2%. Study-wide results and caveats: Non-spike TCR breadth did not differ much between vaccine and placebo recipients. Spike-specific TCR breadth was greater in vaccine than placebo recipients.

Sequencing used peripheral blood, obtained in a trial of Ad26.COV2.S vaccine versus placebo. This clonotype was sampled from a person between 18 and 59 years old who received the Ad26.COV2.S COVID-19 vaccine or a placebo.

The CDR3 DNA follows: TGTGCCAGCAGTTACAGGGGACTAGCGGGCTTGAATGAGCAGTTCTTC. Its protein product is CASSYRGLAGLNEQFF. V and J are TRBV6-5 and TRBJ2-1, with 12 bases lining up with TRBD2. Per germline, CDR1 MNHEY and CDR2 SVGAGI. The CDR3 sequence is 16 residues long. The ends lost 2 bases at V and 7 bases at J; junction bases unmatched: 6.